This TCR beta chain was identified in a study of blood T cell repertoires in COVID-19. Looking at the study overall: The United States, Italy and Spain provided the acute and convalescent COVID-19 samples.

Only in-frame clones appear in the TCRdb table, and some are missing; sequencing was by immunoSEQ multiplex PCR. The table has approximately 240,000 clones, over 80% seen once. Recruited during active infection, patients (from Seattle) were subsequently followed longitudinally. V lost 0 bases, J lost 7 bases, and 15 bases lay in between. The CDR3 sequence is 16 residues long. In germline, CDR1 is LGHNA, CDR2 YNFKEQ. Material: peripheral blood. This TCR was sampled from a woman in her twenties or thirties with COVID-19, enrolled during active disease. The chain has TRBV4-2 and TRBJ1-4; TRBD1 might be the D (5 bases). CDR3 residues: CASSQDSGARGEKLFF. DNA for the CDR3: TGTGCCAGCAGCCAAGATAGCGGGGCAAGAGGTGAAAAACTGTTTTTT.